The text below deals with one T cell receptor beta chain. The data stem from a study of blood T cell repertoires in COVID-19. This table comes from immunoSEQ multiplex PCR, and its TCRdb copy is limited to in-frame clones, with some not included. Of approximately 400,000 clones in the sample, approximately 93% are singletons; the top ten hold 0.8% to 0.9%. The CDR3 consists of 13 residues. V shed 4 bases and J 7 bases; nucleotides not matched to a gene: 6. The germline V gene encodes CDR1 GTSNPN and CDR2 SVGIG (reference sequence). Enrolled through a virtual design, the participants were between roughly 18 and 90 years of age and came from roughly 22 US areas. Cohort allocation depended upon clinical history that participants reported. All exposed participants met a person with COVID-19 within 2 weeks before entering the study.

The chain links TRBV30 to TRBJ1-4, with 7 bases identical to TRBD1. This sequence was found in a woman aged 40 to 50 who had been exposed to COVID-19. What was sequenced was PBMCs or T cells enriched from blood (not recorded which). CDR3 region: CAWTRQGGEKLFF. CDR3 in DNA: TGTGCCTGGACTAGACAGGGTGGTGAAAAACTGTTTTTT. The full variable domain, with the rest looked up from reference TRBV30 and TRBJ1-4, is SQTIHQWPATLVQPVGSPLSLECTVEGTSNPNLYWYRQAAGRGLQLLFYSVGIGQISSEVPQNLSASRPQDRQFILSSKKLLLSDSGFYLCAWTRQGGEKLFFGSGTQLSVL.